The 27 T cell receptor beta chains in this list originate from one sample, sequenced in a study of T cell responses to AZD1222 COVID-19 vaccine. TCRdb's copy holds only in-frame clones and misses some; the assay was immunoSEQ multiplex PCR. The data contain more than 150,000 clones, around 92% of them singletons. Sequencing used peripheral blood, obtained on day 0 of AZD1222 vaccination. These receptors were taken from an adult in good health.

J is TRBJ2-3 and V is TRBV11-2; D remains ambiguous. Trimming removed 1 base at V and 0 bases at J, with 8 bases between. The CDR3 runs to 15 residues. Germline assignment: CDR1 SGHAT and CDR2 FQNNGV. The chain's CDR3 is CASSLVPVSTDTQYF. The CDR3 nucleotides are TGTGCCAGCAGCTTAGTCCCAGTTAGCACAGATACGCAGTATTTT.

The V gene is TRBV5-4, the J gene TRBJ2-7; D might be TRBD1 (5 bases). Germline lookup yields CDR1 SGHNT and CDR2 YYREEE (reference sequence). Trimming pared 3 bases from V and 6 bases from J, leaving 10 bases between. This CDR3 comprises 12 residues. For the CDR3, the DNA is TGTGCCAGCAGCTATTCAGGGATCGAGCAGTACTTC. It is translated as CASSYSGIEQYF.

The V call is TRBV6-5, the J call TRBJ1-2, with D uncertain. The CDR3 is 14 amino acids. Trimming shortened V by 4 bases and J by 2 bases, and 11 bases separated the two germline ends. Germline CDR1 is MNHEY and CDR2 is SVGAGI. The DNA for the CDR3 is TGTGCCAGCAGTTTTACTCCCTCGAACTATGGCTACACCTTC. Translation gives CASSFTPSNYGYTF.

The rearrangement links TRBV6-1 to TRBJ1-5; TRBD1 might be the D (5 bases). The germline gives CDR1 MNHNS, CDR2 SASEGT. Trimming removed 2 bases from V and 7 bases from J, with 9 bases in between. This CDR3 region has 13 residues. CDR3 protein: CASSEQGEQPQHF. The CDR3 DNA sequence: TGTGCCAGCAGTGAACAGGGCGAACAGCCCCAGCATTTT.

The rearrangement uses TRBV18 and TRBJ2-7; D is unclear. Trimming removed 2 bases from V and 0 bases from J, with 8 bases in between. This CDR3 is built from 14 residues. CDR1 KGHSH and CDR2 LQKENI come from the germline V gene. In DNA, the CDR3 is TGTGCCAGCTCACCAGGCGTTAGCTCCTACGAGCAGTACGTC. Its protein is CASSPGVSSYEQYV.

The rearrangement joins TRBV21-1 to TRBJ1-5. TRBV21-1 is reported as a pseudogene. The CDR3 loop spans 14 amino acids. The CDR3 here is CASSNGASNQPQHF. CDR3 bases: TGTGCCAGCAGCAACGGGGCAAGCAATCAGCCCCAGCATTTT.

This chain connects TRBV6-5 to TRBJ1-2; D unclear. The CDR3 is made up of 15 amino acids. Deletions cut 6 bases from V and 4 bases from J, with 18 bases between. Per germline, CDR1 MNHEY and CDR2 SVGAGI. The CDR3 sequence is CASRDPNRLSYGYTF. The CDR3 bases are TGTGCCAGCAGGGATCCGAACCGGTTGAGCTATGGCTACACCTTC.

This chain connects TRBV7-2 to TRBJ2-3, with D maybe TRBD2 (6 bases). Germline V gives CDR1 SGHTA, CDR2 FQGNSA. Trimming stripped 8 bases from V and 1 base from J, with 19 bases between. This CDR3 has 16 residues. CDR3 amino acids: CASLWRAGPGTDTQYF. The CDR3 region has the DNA TGTGCCAGCCTTTGGCGCGCGGGGCCAGGCACAGATACGCAGTATTTT.

CDR3 loop: CASSQEVTSGPTYNEQFF. In DNA form, the CDR3 reads TGTGCCAGCAGCCAAGAGGTAACTAGCGGGCCGACCTACAATGAGCAGTTCTTC. V gene TRBV4-2 combines with J gene TRBJ2-1; 9 bases fit TRBD2. J gave up 2 bases and V 0 bases, and 8 bases lay outside the gene matches. Germline CDR1 and CDR2: LGHNA and YNFKEQ. The CDR3 consists of 18 residues.

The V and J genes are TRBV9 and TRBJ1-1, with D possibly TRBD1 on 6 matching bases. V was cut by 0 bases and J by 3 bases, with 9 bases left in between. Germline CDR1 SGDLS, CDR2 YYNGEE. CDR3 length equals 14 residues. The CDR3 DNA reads TGTGCCAGCAGCGTAGGCCACAGGGACACTGAAGCTTTCTTT. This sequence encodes CASSVGHRDTEAFF.

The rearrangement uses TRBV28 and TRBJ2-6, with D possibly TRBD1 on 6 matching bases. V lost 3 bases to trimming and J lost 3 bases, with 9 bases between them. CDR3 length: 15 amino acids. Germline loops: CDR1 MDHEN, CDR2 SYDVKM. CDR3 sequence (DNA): TGTGCCAGCAGTTTGGCAGGGGTTGGGGCCAACGTCCTGACTTTC. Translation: CASSLAGVGANVLTF.

For the CDR3, the DNA is TGTGCCAGCTCACCATCGGAGTCCCATGGCTACACCTTC. Residues: CASSPSESHGYTF. The chain links TRBV18 to TRBJ1-2, with D unclear. Trimming took off 2 bases at V and 6 bases at J, with 10 bases between the two ends. CDR1 is KGHSH, CDR2 LQKENI, per germline. This CDR3 is built from 13 residues.

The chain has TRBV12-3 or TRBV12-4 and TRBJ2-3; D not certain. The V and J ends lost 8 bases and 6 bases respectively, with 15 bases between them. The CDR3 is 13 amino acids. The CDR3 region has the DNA TGTGCCAGCGCCTTCCCCTCAATTGATACGCAGTATTTT. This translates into CASAFPSIDTQYF.

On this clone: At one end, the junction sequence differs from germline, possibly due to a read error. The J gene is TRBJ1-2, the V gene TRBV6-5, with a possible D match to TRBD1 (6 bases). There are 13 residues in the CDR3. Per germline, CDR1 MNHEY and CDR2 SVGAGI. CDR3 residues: CASSDSAGEGYTF. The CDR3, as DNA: TGTGCCAGCAGTGACTCGGCAGGGGAAGGCTACACCTTC.

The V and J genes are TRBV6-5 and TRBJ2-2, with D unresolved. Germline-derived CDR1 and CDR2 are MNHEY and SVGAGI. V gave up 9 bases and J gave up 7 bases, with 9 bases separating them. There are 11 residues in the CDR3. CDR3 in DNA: TGTGCCAGTTTCAACGGCGGGGAGCTGTTTTTT. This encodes CASFNGGELFF.

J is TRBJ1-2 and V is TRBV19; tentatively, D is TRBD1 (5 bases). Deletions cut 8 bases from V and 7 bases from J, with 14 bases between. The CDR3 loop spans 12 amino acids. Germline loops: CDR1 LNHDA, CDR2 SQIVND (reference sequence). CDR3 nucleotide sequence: TGTGCCAGTCTAAGCGTCGGGGGTGGCTACACCTTC. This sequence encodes CASLSVGGGYTF.

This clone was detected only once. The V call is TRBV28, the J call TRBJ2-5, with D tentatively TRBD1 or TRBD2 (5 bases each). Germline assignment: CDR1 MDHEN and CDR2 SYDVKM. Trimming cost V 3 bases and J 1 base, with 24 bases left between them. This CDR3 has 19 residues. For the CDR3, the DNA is TGTGCCAGCAGTTTTTTCTTCGGGACCCATTCTGGTGGCCAAGAGACCCAGTACTTC. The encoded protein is CASSFFFGTHSGGQETQYF.

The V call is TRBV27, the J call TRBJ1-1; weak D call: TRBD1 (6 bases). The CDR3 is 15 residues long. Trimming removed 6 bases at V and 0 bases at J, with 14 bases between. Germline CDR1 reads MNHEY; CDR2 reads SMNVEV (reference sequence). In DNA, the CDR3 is TGTGCCAGCAGCCGCGGGACAAGAGTGAACACTGAAGCTTTCTTT. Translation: CASSRGTRVNTEAFF.

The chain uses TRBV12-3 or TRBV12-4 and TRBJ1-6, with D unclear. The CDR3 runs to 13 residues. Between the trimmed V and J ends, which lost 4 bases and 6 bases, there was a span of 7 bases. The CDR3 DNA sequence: TGTGCCAGCAGTTCCGGGAGTAATTCACCCCTCCACTTT. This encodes CASSSGSNSPLHF.

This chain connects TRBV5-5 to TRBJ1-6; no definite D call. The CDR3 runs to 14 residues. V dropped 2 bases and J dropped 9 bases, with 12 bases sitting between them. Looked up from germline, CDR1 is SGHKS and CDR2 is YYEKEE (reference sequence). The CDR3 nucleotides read TGTGCCAGCAGCTTTAGAGAAGCTTCTTCACCCCTCCACTTT. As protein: CASSFREASSPLHF.

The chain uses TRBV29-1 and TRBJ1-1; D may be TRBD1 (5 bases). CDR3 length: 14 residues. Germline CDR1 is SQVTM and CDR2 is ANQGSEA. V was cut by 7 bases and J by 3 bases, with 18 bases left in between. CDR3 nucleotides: TGCAGCGCACCGCATGGTCAGGGACACACTGAAGCTTTCTTT. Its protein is CSAPHGQGHTEAFF.

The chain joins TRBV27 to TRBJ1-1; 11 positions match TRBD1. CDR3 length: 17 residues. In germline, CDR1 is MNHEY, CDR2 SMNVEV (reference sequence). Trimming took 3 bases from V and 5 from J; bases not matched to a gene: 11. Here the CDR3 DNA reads TGTGCCAGCAGTTTTCAAGATGCCCGGGACAGGGGGACTGAAGCTTTCTTT. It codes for CASSFQDARDRGTEAFF.

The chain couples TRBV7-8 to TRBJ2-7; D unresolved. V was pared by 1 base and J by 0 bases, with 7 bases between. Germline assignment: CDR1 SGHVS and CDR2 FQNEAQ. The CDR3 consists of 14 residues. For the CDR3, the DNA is TGTGCCAGCAGCTTAGTGGAGAGCTCCTACGAGCAGTACTTC. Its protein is CASSLVESSYEQYF.

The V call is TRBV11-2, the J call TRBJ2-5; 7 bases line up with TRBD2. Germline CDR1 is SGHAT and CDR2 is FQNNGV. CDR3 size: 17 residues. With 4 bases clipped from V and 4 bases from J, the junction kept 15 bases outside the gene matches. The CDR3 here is CASSSLHQRGAAETQYF. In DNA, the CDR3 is TGTGCCAGCAGCTCCCTCCATCAGCGGGGCGCAGCAGAGACCCAGTACTTC.

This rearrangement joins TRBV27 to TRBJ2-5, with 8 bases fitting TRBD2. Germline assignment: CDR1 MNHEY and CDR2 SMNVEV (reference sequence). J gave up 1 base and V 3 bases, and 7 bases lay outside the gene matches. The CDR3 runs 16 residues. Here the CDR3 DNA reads TGTGCCAGCAGTTTTTCCGGGGGGGGGTCCCAAGAGACCCAGTACTTC. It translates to CASSFSGGGSQETQYF.

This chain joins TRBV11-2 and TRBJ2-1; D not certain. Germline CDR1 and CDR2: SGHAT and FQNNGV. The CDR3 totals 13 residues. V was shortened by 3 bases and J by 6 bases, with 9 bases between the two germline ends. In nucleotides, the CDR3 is TGTGCCAGCAGCTTGGAGAGACTCAATGAGCAGTTCTTC. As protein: CASSLERLNEQFF.

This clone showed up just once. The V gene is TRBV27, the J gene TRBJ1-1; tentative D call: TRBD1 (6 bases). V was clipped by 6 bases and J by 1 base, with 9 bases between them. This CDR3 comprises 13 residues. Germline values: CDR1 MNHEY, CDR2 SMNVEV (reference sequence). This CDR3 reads CASSETGNTEAFF. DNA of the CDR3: TGTGCCAGCAGCGAGACAGGGAACACTGAAGCTTTCTTT.